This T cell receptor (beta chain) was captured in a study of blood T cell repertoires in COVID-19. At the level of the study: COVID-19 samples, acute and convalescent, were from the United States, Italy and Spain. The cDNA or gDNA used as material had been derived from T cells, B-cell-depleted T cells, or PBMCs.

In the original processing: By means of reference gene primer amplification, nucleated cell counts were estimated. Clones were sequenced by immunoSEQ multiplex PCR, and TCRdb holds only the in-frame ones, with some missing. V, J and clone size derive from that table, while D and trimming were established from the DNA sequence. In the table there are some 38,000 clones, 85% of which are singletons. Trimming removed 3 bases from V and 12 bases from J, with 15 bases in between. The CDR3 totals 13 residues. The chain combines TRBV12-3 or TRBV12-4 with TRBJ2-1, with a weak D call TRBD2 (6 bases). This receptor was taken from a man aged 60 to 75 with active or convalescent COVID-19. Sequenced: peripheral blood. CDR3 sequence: CASSFSGGGGQFF. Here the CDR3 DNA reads TGTGCCAGCAGTTTTAGCGGCGGAGGTGGGCAGTTCTTC.